The source of this T cell receptor (beta chain) is a study of blood T cell repertoires in COVID-19. About the study: Acute-phase and convalescent COVID-19 samples originated in the United States, Italy and Spain. PBMCs, B-cell-depleted T cells, or T cells were the source of the cDNA or gDNA that made up the material.

Recovered participants had two consecutive negative NP/OP PCR tests, healthcare professional clearance, or symptom resolution. A single count supports this clone. In the study's own analysis: Using reference gene primer amplification, nucleated cell counts were estimated. Method: immunoSEQ multiplex PCR; TCRdb's copy keeps in-frame clones and lacks some. V and J calls plus clone size are reproduced from that table; the DNA served to infer D and trimming. The sample has 130,000 to 150,000 clones, around 85% seen once. The sequencing sample was made of PBMCs or T cells enriched from blood (not recorded which). The origin of this receptor is a man between 45 and 60 years old who had recovered from COVID-19.

Here the CDR3 reads CASSKVGAYEQFF. The CDR3 DNA reads as TGTGCCAGCAGCAAAGTGGGGGCCTATGAGCAGTTCTTC. V usage is TRBV7-9 and J usage is TRBJ2-1; D may be TRBD1 (6 bases). The germline V and J ends were trimmed by 5 bases and 8 bases, with 13 bases remaining between them. The CDR3 sequence is 13 residues long. Germline V gene data show CDR1 as SEHNR and CDR2 as FQNEAQ (reference sequence).